Below, one TCR beta chain is given with its context. This sample was taken from a study of blood T cell repertoires in COVID-19. As handled by the study authors: Scientists estimated how many nucleated cells there were by amplifying reference gene primers. Repertoires were generated with immunoSEQ multiplex PCR, while TCRdb's copy carries only in-frame clones and drops some. D and trimming were read from the DNA, whereas the V and J calls and clone size are those reported in that table. The sample lists around 68,000 clones, 82% occurring once. CDR3 size: 11 residues. V lost 0 bases and J 5 bases, leaving 3 bases between the germline ends. CDR1 and CDR2 from the germline V gene are SGHRS and YFSETQ.

The sequence was collected from a man older than 75 with active COVID-19. V usage is TRBV5-1 and J usage is TRBJ2-7; D gene unclear. Input material: peripheral blood. CDR3 sequence reads: CASSLANEQYF. The CDR3 bases are TGCGCCAGCAGCTTGGCCAACGAGCAGTACTTC.